The 18 T cell receptor beta chains below all came from one sample that was sequenced in a study of T cells in women clearing cervical HPV infection. Sequencing was performed with immunoSEQ multiplex PCR; in TCRdb, only in-frame clones are kept and a portion is missing. Here the sample table reports 45,000 to 50,000 clones. The specimen was blood buffy coat. The receptors here all came from a woman between 18 and 69 years old with a cervical HPV16 infection that either progressed to CIN3+ or cleared (not recorded which).

As to this clone: The read finishes 3 residues shy of the CDR3 end, and the germline J gene is used to complete it. The chain combines TRBV6-1 with TRBJ2-1; 9 bases map to TRBD1. The germline V gene encodes CDR1 MNHNS and CDR2 SASEGT. The CDR3 is 17 residues long. V shed 2 bases and J 8 bases; nucleotides not matched to a gene: 13. The part of the CDR3 DNA that was read is TGTGCCAGCAGTGAACCATTCCTCGGGACAGGGTATTATGAG. Translating gives CASSEPFLGTGYYE. The CDR3 reads in full as CASSEPFLGTGYYEQFF.

For this clone: The read halts 3 residues ahead of the CDR3 end, with the missing end drawn from the germline J gene. V is TRBV6-2 or TRBV6-3 and J is TRBJ2-2; tentative D call: TRBD1 (6 bases). This CDR3 is built from 16 residues. In germline, CDR1 is MNHEY, CDR2 SVGEGT. CDR3 residues: CASSYPRGSGANVLFF. The sequenced CDR3 bases are TGTGCCAGCAGTTACCCCAGGGGTTCTGGGGCCAACGTG.

The CDR3 spells CASNIPGTRLNTEAFF. The sequenced part of the CDR3 DNA is TGTGCCAGCAACATACCCGGGACACGATTGAACACTGAA. The chain joins TRBV6-2 or TRBV6-3 to TRBJ1-1; possible D gene TRBD1, 6 bases. The read comes to an end 3 residues before the CDR3 does, leaving the germline J gene to fill in the end. Germline CDR1 and CDR2: MNHEY and SVGEGT. Between the trimmed V and J ends, which lost 7 bases and 0 bases, there was a span of 18 bases. The CDR3 spans 16 residues.

A note on this clone: Read data end 3 residues before the CDR3 end; the end is taken from the germline J gene. This chain links TRBV18 with TRBJ2-2; perhaps TRBD2 as D (7 bases). The V gene's germline CDR1 is KGHSH and CDR2 LQKENI. This CDR3 has 14 amino acids. The CDR3 protein is CASSPGGASEKLFF. The CDR3 DNA, read in part, is TGTGCCAGCTCACCTGGGGGGGCATCTGAAAAG.

Judged by frequency, this clone is medium-sized. This chain's CDR3 is CATSREAGGTGELFF. CDR3 DNA (partial): TGTGCCACCAGCAGAGAGGCGGGGGGGACCGGGGAG. V and J are TRBV15 and TRBJ2-2; 9 positions match TRBD2. The CDR3 end falls 3 residues outside the read, so it is completed with the germline J gene. Losses at the gene ends were 0 bases for V and 5 bases for J; bases not matched to a gene: 1. CDR1 and CDR2 (germline): LNHNV, YYDKDF (reference sequence). This CDR3 is 15 amino acids long.

As to this clone: The read terminates 3 residues before the CDR3 end, so the remaining end is supplied by the germline J gene. The chain uses TRBV7-2 and TRBJ2-3; 8 positions agree with TRBD1. Germline V gene data show CDR1 as SGHTA and CDR2 as FQGNSA. The CDR3 extends over 14 amino acids. The CDR3 here is CASSQGAIGETQYF. The CDR3 DNA, read in part, is TGTGCCAGCAGCCAGGGGGCGATAGGGGAGACG.

On this clone: Germline is not matched at one junction end, which may reflect a read error. The read terminates 3 residues ahead of where the CDR3 ends, so the germline J gene completes it. The chain combines TRBV7-7 with TRBJ2-2; D may be TRBD1 (6 bases). The germline V gene has CDR1 SSHAT and CDR2 FNYEAQ (reference sequence). CDR3 length equals 16 residues. The CDR3 loop is CASSLSRTVSTGELFF. The sequenced part of the CDR3 DNA is TGTGCTAGCAGCCTCAGTCGGACAGTTTCGACCGGGGAG. The full variable domain, its missing parts supplied by reference TRBV7-7 and TRBJ2-2, is GAGVSQSPRYKVTKRGQDVTLRCDPISSHATLYWYQQALGQGPEFLTYFNYEAQPDKSGLPSDRFSAERPEGSISTLTIQRTEQRDSAMYRCASSLSRTVSTGELFFGEGSRLTVL.

Concerning this clone: Sequencing ends 3 residues short of the CDR3 end; the germline J gene provides the rest. The chain combines TRBV29-1 with TRBJ2-1, with 7 bases that match TRBD1. In germline, CDR1 is SQVTM, CDR2 ANQGSEA. J gave up 4 bases and V 7 bases, and 7 bases lay outside the gene matches. The CDR3 covers 13 residues. The CDR3 is CSGGGDRYNEQFF. The part of the CDR3 DNA that was read is TGCAGCGGAGGGGGCGATCGATACAATGAG.

CDR3 sequence reads: CASSLEAYNEQFF. The DNA read from the CDR3 is TGTGCCAGCAGCTTAGAGGCTTACAATGAG. The genes are TRBV7-6 and TRBJ2-1; D is unresolved. The read finishes 3 residues shy of the CDR3 end, and the germline J gene is used to complete it. The CDR3 is 13 amino acids. Looked up from germline, CDR1 is SGHVS and CDR2 is FNYEAQ. V was pared by 1 base and J by 4 bases, with 5 bases between.

About this clone: The observed sequence ends 3 residues before the CDR3 terminus, with the missing tail filled in from the germline J gene. The chain joins TRBV5-1 to TRBJ2-3, with a possible D match to TRBD2 (7 bases). V shed 1 base and J shed 3 bases, with 15 bases lying between them. CDR3 length: 16 amino acids. Looked up from germline, CDR1 is SGHRS and CDR2 is YFSETQ. Partial CDR3 DNA: TGCGCCAGCAGCTTGTTAGGGGGGGTAGGGACAGATACG. The encoded protein is CASSLLGGVGTDT. The whole CDR3 is CASSLLGGVGTDTQYF. The variable domain in full, completed from reference TRBV5-1 and TRBJ2-3, reads KAGVTQTPRYLIKTRGQQVTLSCSPISGHRSVSWYQQTPGQGLQFLFEYFSETQRNKGNFPGRFSGRQFSNSRSEMNVSTLELGDSALYLCASSLLGGVGTDTQYFGPGTRLTVL.

About this clone: Sequencing ends 3 residues short of the CDR3 end; the germline J gene provides the rest. J is TRBJ2-4 and V is TRBV7-2, with D tentatively TRBD1 (5 bases). This CDR3 spans 15 amino acids. V lost 2 bases and J 0 bases, leaving 8 bases between the germline ends. Germline assignment: CDR1 SGHTA and CDR2 FQGNSA. The CDR3 protein is CASSLTGLAKNIQYF. CDR3 bases read: TGTGCCAGCAGCTTAACAGGATTAGCCAAAAACATT.

CDR3 residues: CASSYGSLPGQPQHF. The DNA read from the CDR3 is TGTGCCAGCAGTTACGGGTCCCTCCCGGGTCAGCCC. The chain recombines TRBV6-2 or TRBV6-3 with TRBJ1-5, with D uncertain. The CDR3 extends 3 residues past the end of the read, so its final part is completed from the germline J gene. The CDR3 has 15 amino acids. Germline V gives CDR1 MNHEY, CDR2 SVGEGT. V was shortened by 2 bases and J by 6 bases, with 14 bases between the two germline ends.

As concerns this clone: Read data end 3 residues before the CDR3 end; the end is taken from the germline J gene. The genes are TRBV7-9 and TRBJ1-1; 7 bases fit TRBD1. The junction had 9 bases not matched to a gene; V was cut back by 5 bases and J by 3 bases. The CDR3 is made up of 15 amino acids. Germline V lookup: CDR1 SEHNR, CDR2 FQNEAQ (reference sequence). CDR3 sequence reads: CASSASRGEDTEAFF. CDR3 DNA, as far as it was read: TGTGCCAGCAGCGCGTCCAGGGGGGAGGACACTGAA.

With regard to this clone: The read ends 3 residues shy of where the CDR3 ends; the end is completed using the germline J gene. This rearrangement joins TRBV7-6 to TRBJ2-2; tentatively, D is TRBD1 (5 bases). Germline V lookup: CDR1 SGHVS, CDR2 FNYEAQ. This CDR3 is built from 16 residues. The CDR3 spells CASSLGAFSGANVLFF. The sequenced part of the CDR3 DNA is TGTGCCAGCAGCTTAGGTGCGTTCTCTGGGGCCAACGTG. Supplemented by reference TRBV7-6 and TRBJ2-2, the full variable domain reads GAGVSQSPRYKVTKRGQDVALRCDPISGHVSLYWYRQALGQGPEFLTYFNYEAQQDKSGLPNDRFSAERPEGSISTLTIQRTEQRDSAMYRCASSLGAFSGANVLFFGEGSRLTVL.

To note about this clone: The read finishes 3 residues shy of the CDR3 end, and the germline J gene is used to complete it. This chain joins TRBV18 and TRBJ1-4; 8 positions match TRBD1. The V gene end was trimmed by 3 bases and the J gene end by 7 bases; junction bases not matched to a gene: 10. Germline-derived CDR1 and CDR2 are KGHSH and LQKENI. The length of the CDR3 is 16 residues. The CDR3 bases that were read are TGTGCCAGCTCACCCGGACAGGGACATGAAAGTGAAAAA. Protein product: CASSPGQGHESEK. The CDR3 reads in full as CASSPGQGHESEKLFF.

Details on this clone: Read data end 3 residues before the CDR3 end; the end is taken from the germline J gene. The chain joins TRBV30 to TRBJ1-6; possible D gene TRBD1, 5 bases. The CDR3 length is 15 residues. V dropped 1 base and J dropped 2 bases, with 9 bases sitting between them. Germline values: CDR1 GTSNPN, CDR2 SVGIG (reference sequence). The covered CDR3 bases are TGTGCCTGGAGTGGAACAGGCGCCTATAATTCACCC. Protein sequence: CAWSGTGAYNSP. The CDR3 in full is CAWSGTGAYNSPLHF.

As concerns this clone: The observed sequence ends 3 residues before the CDR3 terminus, with the missing tail filled in from the germline J gene. This chain uses TRBV7-3 with TRBJ2-5; 12 nucleotides align to TRBD2. The CDR3 contains 14 residues. Germline-derived CDR1 and CDR2 are SGHTA and FQGTGA. V lost 2 bases, J lost 5 bases, and 0 bases stayed unmatched. The part of the CDR3 DNA that was read is TGTGCCAGCAGCTTACTAGCGGGGGGGGAGACC. It specifies CASSLLAGGET. The whole CDR3 reads CASSLLAGGETQYF. The whole variable domain, remainder taken from reference TRBV7-3 and TRBJ2-5, is GAGVSQTPSNKVTEKGKYVELRCDPISGHTALYWYRQSLGQGPEFLIYFQGTGAADDSGLPNDRFFAVRPEGSVSTLKIQRTERGDSAVYLCASSLLAGGETQYFGPGTRLLVL.

Concerning this clone itself: The DNA ends 3 residues before the CDR3 does, and the rest of the CDR3 is filled in from the germline J gene. The rearrangement uses TRBV20-1 and TRBJ2-5; 9 bases match TRBD2. The CDR3 consists of 15 residues. CDR1 is DFQATT and CDR2 is SNEGSKA in the germline V gene (reference sequence). The sequenced part of the CDR3 DNA is TGCAGTGCTAGAGTGGCGGGGACTAGCACAGATACC. Its translation: CSARVAGTSTDT. Given in full, the CDR3 is CSARVAGTSTDTQYF.